This T cell receptor beta chain appears in the sequencing data of a study of T cell clones after liver transplantation. Whole-study context: TCRbeta sequencing after a pre-transplant mixed lymphocyte reaction identified graft-donor-reactive clones, later tracked in post-transplant blood. Draws occurred before transplant, before withdrawal, and after complete or failed withdrawal. As an antigen-independent comparator, third-party-reactive TCRbeta sequences came from pre-transplant mixed lymphocyte reactions.

Germline V gene data show CDR1 as LNHDA and CDR2 as SQIVND (reference sequence). This CDR3 is 14 amino acids long. The V end was cut by 5 bases, the J end by 5 bases, with 13 bases between. Measured with immunoSEQ multiplex PCR; TCRdb has only the in-frame clones, and not every one. The sample consists of about 51,000 clones, less than 90% of them appearing once. The clonotype comes from a human patient who received a liver transplant. Some of these T cells may belong to the graft donor. Specimen: CD8+ T cells from blood, collected 12 months after liver transplant. This chain uses TRBV19 with TRBJ2-1; the D gene is possibly TRBD2 (6 bases). Here the CDR3 reads CASSWGVADNEQFF. The CDR3 DNA is TGTGCCAGTAGTTGGGGGGTAGCGGACAATGAGCAGTTCTTC. Combining the CDR3 with reference TRBV19 and TRBJ2-1 gives the whole variable domain DGGITQSPKYLFRKEGQNVTLSCEQNLNHDAMYWYRQDPGQGLRLIYYSQIVNDFQKGDIAEGYSVSREKKESFPLTVTSAQKNPTAFYLCASSWGVADNEQFFGPGTRLTVL.